This T cell receptor (beta chain) was recorded in a study of blood T cell repertoires in COVID-19. Study-wide context: The samples span acute and convalescent COVID-19 from the United States, Italy and Spain.

Original processing notes: From reference gene primer amplification, estimates of nucleated cell counts were derived. Only in-frame clones appear in the TCRdb table, and some are missing; sequencing was by immunoSEQ multiplex PCR. V and J calls and clone size are copied from that table; D and trimming were computed from the DNA. The sample has 200,000 or so clones, roughly 84% seen once. V was cut by 12 bases and J by 0 bases, with 7 bases left in between. This CDR3 spans 12 amino acids. Germline lookup yields CDR1 KGHDR and CDR2 SFDVKD. This clone was detected only a few times. The sequencing input was peripheral blood. The chain combines TRBV24-1 with TRBJ2-2; D uncertain. The clonotype comes from a human donor in a cohort sampled during active COVID-19. CDR3 in amino acids: CAATSNTGELFF. The CDR3 DNA is TGTGCCGCCACTTCGAACACCGGGGAGCTGTTTTTT.